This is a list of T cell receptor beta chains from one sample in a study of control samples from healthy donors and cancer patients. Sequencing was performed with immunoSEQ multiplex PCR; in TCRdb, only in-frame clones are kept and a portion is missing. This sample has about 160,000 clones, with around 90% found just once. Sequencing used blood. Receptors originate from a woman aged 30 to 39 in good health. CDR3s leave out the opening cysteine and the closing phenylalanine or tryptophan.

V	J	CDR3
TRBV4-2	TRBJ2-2	ASSPLTSGSTGELF
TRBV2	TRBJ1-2	ASRGSRAGLGGYT
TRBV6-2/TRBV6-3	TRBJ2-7	ASSYLETYEQY
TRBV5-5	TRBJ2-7	ASSLWTGYEQY
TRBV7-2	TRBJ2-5	ASSLVIAAQETQY
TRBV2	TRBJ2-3	ASSGTGTTFTDTQY
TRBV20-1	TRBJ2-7	SALDNYEQY
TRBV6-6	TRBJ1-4	ASSYSGTDNEKLF
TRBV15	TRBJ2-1	ATSRDRNRAVNEQF
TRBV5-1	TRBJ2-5	ASSDWLETQY
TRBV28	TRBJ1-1	ASSFSHGGTEAF
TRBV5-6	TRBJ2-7	ASSRSGQGAYEQY
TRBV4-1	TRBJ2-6	ASSQGGVSGANVLT
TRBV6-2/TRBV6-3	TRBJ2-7	ASSDGLAAYEQY
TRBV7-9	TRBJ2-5	ASSLESSGAQETQY
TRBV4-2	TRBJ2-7	ASSQDSLLAETREQY
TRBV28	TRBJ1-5	ASSLDGRNQPQH
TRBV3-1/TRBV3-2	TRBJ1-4	ASSQAGEKLF
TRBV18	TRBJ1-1	ASSPPGRGTEAF
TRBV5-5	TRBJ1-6	ASSLGQANSPLH
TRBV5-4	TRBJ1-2	ASSLKDSWGRGSYGYT
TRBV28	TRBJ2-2	ASSFRTSGELF